The 26 T cell receptor beta chains listed next were all sequenced from one sample in a study of early T cells in non-severe SARS-CoV-2 infection. TCRdb ran MiXCR on the 5' RACE reads and lists one entry per CDR3 protein. The sample has approximately 98,000 distinct CDR3 sequences; about 12% are singletons. The specimen sequenced was whole blood. These receptors were taken from an adult who was a healthcare worker with PCR-confirmed SARS-CoV-2 infection or an uninfected control (not recorded which).

This clonotype was seen ten or more times. The chain is built from TRBV18 and TRBJ2-7, with D perhaps TRBD1 (5 bases). CDR3 length equals 12 residues. CDR1 KGHSH and CDR2 LQKENI come from the germline V gene. Between the trimmed V and J ends, which lost 1 base and 5 bases, there was a span of 6 bases. CDR3 loop: CASSPLRDEQYF. For the CDR3, the DNA is TGTGCCAGCTCACCACTCAGGGACGAGCAGTACTTC.

This clonotype was seen repeatedly, ten times or more. The V call is TRBV7-2, the J call TRBJ2-1, with TRBD2 identical over 9 bases. J gave up 8 bases and V 1 base, and 6 bases lay outside the gene matches. The CDR3 is 15 residues long. CDR1 and CDR2 from the germline V gene are SGHTA and FQGNSA. The CDR3 region is CASSLGSSGTYEQFF. Here the CDR3 DNA reads TGTGCCAGCAGCTTAGGGTCTAGCGGGACCTATGAGCAGTTCTTC.

This clonotype was counted only a few times. This chain joins TRBV24-1 and TRBJ2-2, with D uncertain. This CDR3 has 11 amino acids. Trimming removed 2 bases from V and 12 bases from J, with 6 bases in between. CDR1 and CDR2 from the germline V gene are KGHDR and SFDVKD. CDR3 nucleotides: TGTGCCACCAGTGATTCCTGGAAGCTGTTTTTT. This gives the protein CATSDSWKLFF.

For this clonotype: The conserved closing phenylalanine or tryptophan is absent in this CDR3, likely reflecting a read error. The chain recombines TRBV11-2 with TRBJ1-2, with D possibly TRBD1 on 5 matching bases. The CDR3 has 13 residues. Germline V gene data show CDR1 as SGHAT and CDR2 as FQNNGV. Trimming took 1 base from V and 8 from J, leaving 11 bases between them. The CDR3 spells CASSLVGARGYTL. DNA for the CDR3: TGTGCCAGCAGCTTAGTAGGGGCGAGGGGCTACACCTTG.

This clonotype was picked up many times. J is TRBJ2-1 and V is TRBV3-1, with TRBD1 identical over 7 bases. Germline V gene lookup returns CDR1 LGHDT and CDR2 YNNKEL (reference sequence). This CDR3 comprises 14 residues. J gave up 5 bases and V 4 bases, and 5 bases lay outside the gene matches. CDR3 loop: CASSPGQLHNEQFF. The CDR3 region has the DNA TGTGCCAGCAGCCCGGGACAGCTCCACAATGAGCAGTTCTTC.

The V gene is TRBV29-1, the J gene TRBJ2-5, with TRBD2 as a possible D gene (6 bases). The V and J ends lost 7 bases and 2 bases respectively, with 23 bases between them. The germline V gene has CDR1 SQVTM and CDR2 ANQGSEA. This CDR3 has 16 amino acids. CDR3 DNA: TGCAGCGCCGGGAGCGAGTCGGGTCCCCGTCAAGAGACCCAGTACTTC. This codes for CSAGSESGPRQETQYF. Looking up the rest from reference TRBV29-1 and TRBJ2-5 gives the full variable domain: SAVISQKPSRDICQRGTSLTIQCQVDSQVTMMFWYRQQPGQSLTLIATANQGSEATYESGFVIDKFPISRPNLTFSTLTVSNMSPEDSSIYLCSAGSESGPRQETQYFGPGTRLLVL.

The chain combines TRBV5-5 with TRBJ2-5; D gene uncertain. The CDR3 runs 14 residues. The germline V and J ends were trimmed by 1 base and 4 bases, with 11 bases remaining between them. Looked up from germline, CDR1 is SGHKS and CDR2 is YYEKEE (reference sequence). CDR3 coding DNA: TGTGCCAGCAGCTTGCCCTGGGAAGGAGAGACCCAGTACTTC. It codes for CASSLPWEGETQYF. The variable domain in full, with the rest retrieved from reference TRBV5-5 and TRBJ2-5, is DAGVTQSPTHLIKTRGQQVTLRCSPISGHKSVSWYQQVLGQGPQFIFQYYEKEERGRGNFPDRFSARQFPNYSSELNVNALLLGDSALYLCASSLPWEGETQYFGPGTRLLVL.

This clonotype showed up many times. The CDR3 coding sequence is TGCGCCAGCAGCTTGGGACAGGGGCAGCCCCAGCATTTT. This encodes CASSLGQGQPQHF. The J gene is TRBJ1-5, the V gene TRBV5-1; 8 nucleotides line up with TRBD1. The V gene end was trimmed by 0 bases and the J gene end by 7 bases; junction bases not matched to a gene: 0. The V gene's germline CDR1 is SGHRS and CDR2 YFSETQ. CDR3 length: 13 amino acids.

This clonotype has more than one count but fewer than ten. DNA of the CDR3: TGTGCCACCAGTGGCAGTAAGGCTAACTATGGCTACACCTTC. Translation: CATSGSKANYGYTF. V usage is TRBV24-1 and J usage is TRBJ1-2; D is unresolved. CDR3 length equals 14 residues. Germline-derived CDR1 and CDR2 are KGHDR and SFDVKD. V was trimmed by 5 bases and J by 0 bases, leaving 9 bases between them.

This clonotype was observed many times. J is TRBJ1-2 and V is TRBV20-1, with D uncertain. Trimming took 6 bases from V and 5 from J, leaving 13 bases between them. The CDR3 extends over 12 amino acids. Germline CDR1 DFQATT, CDR2 SNEGSKA (reference sequence). The CDR3 DNA sequence: TGCAGTGCACCGGACCCGGGGTATGGCTACACCTTC. Encoded protein: CSAPDPGYGYTF.

This clonotype came up many times. Here the CDR3 reads CASSAGDHLNTQYF. The CDR3 nucleotides read TGTGCCAGCAGCGCTGGGGACCACTTGAATACGCAGTATTTT. The chain recombines TRBV9 with TRBJ2-3; D is perhaps TRBD1 or TRBD2 (5 bases each). In germline, CDR1 is SGDLS, CDR2 YYNGEE. The CDR3 totals 14 residues. V lost 3 bases, J lost 7 bases, and 15 bases lay in between.

This clonotype was counted a few times. This chain joins TRBV29-1 and TRBJ1-2; D is uncertain. The CDR3 is made up of 12 amino acids. Germline CDR1 SQVTM, CDR2 ANQGSEA. With 3 bases removed from V and 3 bases from J, the gap between germline ends came to 8 bases. The CDR3 loop reads CSVDPGYYGYTF. The CDR3 DNA follows: TGCAGCGTTGACCCCGGCTACTATGGCTACACCTTC.

V is TRBV12-3 or TRBV12-4 and J is TRBJ2-5; TRBD1 matches 8 bases. Trimming removed 0 bases from V and 5 bases from J; junction bases left unmatched: 8. The CDR3 spans 16 residues. CDR3 loop: CASSLALGTGSETQYF. CDR3 sequence (DNA): TGTGCCAGCAGTTTAGCCCTGGGGACAGGTTCCGAGACCCAGTACTTC.

This clonotype has more than one count but fewer than ten. The V call is TRBV7-8, the J call TRBJ2-7, with 11 bases matching TRBD2. Trimming cost V 5 bases and J 4 bases; bases outside gene matches: 7. This CDR3 contains 15 residues. The germline V gene encodes CDR1 SGHVS and CDR2 FQNEAQ. DNA for the CDR3: TGTGCCAGCAGCCCCTACGGGACTAGCGGTTACGAGCAGTACTTC. Translation: CASSPYGTSGYEQYF.

The chain joins TRBV7-8 to TRBJ2-1; D tentatively fits TRBD1 or TRBD2 (5 bases each). V was pared by 0 bases and J by 13 bases, with 7 bases between. The CDR3 length is 11 residues. Per germline, CDR1 SGHVS and CDR2 FQNEAQ. The DNA for the CDR3 is TGTGCCAGCAGCTTAGCCGGGACCCAGTTCTTC. Translating it yields CASSLAGTQFF.

The chain links TRBV3-1 to TRBJ1-1; D unclear. Germline V CDR1 and CDR2: LGHDT, YNNKEL (reference sequence). The CDR3 loop spans 12 amino acids. With 1 base removed from V and 3 bases from J, the gap between germline ends came to 3 bases. This CDR3 is CASSQVDTEAFF. For the CDR3, the DNA is TGTGCCAGCAGCCAAGTGGACACTGAAGCTTTCTTT.

This clonotype was observed a handful of times. This chain uses TRBV19 with TRBJ1-2; D unclear. Germline CDR1 LNHDA, CDR2 SQIVND (reference sequence). The CDR3 totals 12 residues. Trimming cost V 6 bases and J 2 bases, with 7 bases left between them. The CDR3 sequence: CASRTANYGYTF. The DNA for the CDR3 is TGTGCCAGTAGAACGGCCAACTATGGCTACACCTTC.

The sample holds many counts of this clonotype. CDR3 loop: CAWRTGQGKNEQFF. The DNA for the CDR3 is TGTGCCTGGAGAACAGGACAGGGAAAAAATGAGCAGTTCTTC. The chain has TRBV30 and TRBJ2-1; 8 bases align to TRBD1. CDR3 length: 14 amino acids. Losses at the gene ends were 3 bases for V and 7 bases for J; bases not matched to a gene: 8. Germline V gene data show CDR1 as GTSNPN and CDR2 as SVGIG (reference sequence). The full variable domain, its missing parts supplied by reference TRBV30 and TRBJ2-1, is SQTIHQWPATLVQPVGSPLSLECTVEGTSNPNLYWYRQAAGRGLQLLFYSVGIGQISSEVPQNLSASRPQDRQFILSSKKLLLSDSGFYLCAWRTGQGKNEQFFGPGTRLTVL.

The chain joins TRBV5-6 to TRBJ2-2, with 11 bases fitting TRBD2. The CDR3 covers 17 residues. V lost 4 bases and J lost 5; bases outside the gene matches: 10. Germline V gene data show CDR1 as SGHDT and CDR2 as YYEEEE. Written as DNA, the CDR3 is TGTGCCAGCAGCCTCATAGCGGGGGGGCTCCTGACCGGGGAGCTGTTTTTT. This codes for CASSLIAGGLLTGELFF.

This clonotype was observed at least ten times. The chain links TRBV6-6 to TRBJ1-5; D is ambiguous. Germline values: CDR1 MNHNY, CDR2 SVGAGI (reference sequence). The CDR3 extends over 16 amino acids. Trimming removed 2 bases at V and 1 base at J, with 12 bases between. The CDR3 bases are TGTGCCAGCAGTTACGTCGCGGGTACGAGCAATCAGCCCCAGCATTTT. As protein: CASSYVAGTSNQPQHF.

The CDR3 region has the DNA TGTGCCAGCAGCCCCCTAGGCGGGGATCTAGAGACCCAGTACTTC. It translates to CASSPLGGDLETQYF. This chain connects TRBV7-9 to TRBJ2-5, with D possibly matching TRBD2 (6 bases). V was pared by 5 bases and J by 4 bases, with 17 bases between. Per germline, CDR1 SEHNR and CDR2 FQNEAQ (reference sequence). The CDR3 has 15 amino acids.

This clonotype was counted ten times or more. V gene TRBV9 combines with J gene TRBJ1-1; possibly TRBD1 for D (5 bases). Between the trimmed V and J ends, which lost 0 bases and 2 bases, there was a span of 8 bases. The CDR3 is 14 residues long. Germline V CDR1 and CDR2: SGDLS, YYNGEE. CDR3 region: CASSVAGINTEAFF. The CDR3 nucleotides are TGTGCCAGCAGCGTAGCAGGGATAAACACTGAAGCTTTCTTT.

This clonotype was seen many times. It is unclear where the CDR3 begins or ends on the DNA, so no DNA is shown, and the CDR3 is as TCRdb lists it. The J gene is TRBJ2-5, the V gene TRBV7-5. TRBV7-5 is a pseudogene. The CDR3 spans 16 residues, counting both ends. CDR3: CISVPDRKWYQETQYF.

This chain joins TRBV19 and TRBJ2-7, with D perhaps matching TRBD2 (6 bases). CDR3 length equals 15 residues. CDR1 and CDR2 from the germline V gene are LNHDA and SQIVND (reference sequence). V was clipped by 4 bases and J by 4 bases, with 17 bases between them. The CDR3 loop is CASSTPGLPRYEQYF. Here the CDR3 DNA reads TGTGCCAGTAGTACGCCGGGACTTCCTAGGTACGAGCAGTACTTC.

This clonotype has a handful of counts. This chain joins TRBV2 and TRBJ1-4; TRBD1 agrees at 7 bases. CDR3 length equals 14 residues. Germline CDR1 SNHLY, CDR2 FYNNEI. V was pared by 6 bases and J by 7 bases, with 8 bases of the junction left unmatched. The CDR3, as DNA: TGTGCCAGCAGCGCCAACAGGGGTAGTGAAAAACTGTTTTTT. As protein: CASSANRGSEKLFF.

This clonotype has more than one count but fewer than ten. V and J are TRBV27 and TRBJ1-6; TRBD1 matches 9 bases. V lost 6 bases to trimming and J lost 9 bases; unmatched junction nucleotides: 9. The length of the CDR3 is 15 residues. Germline V gives CDR1 MNHEY, CDR2 SMNVEV (reference sequence). CDR3 in amino acids: CASRNSGTGISPLHF. CDR3 sequence (DNA): TGTGCCAGCAGGAACTCCGGGACAGGGATTTCACCCCTCCACTTT.